This TCR beta chain appears in the sequencing data of a study of blood T cell repertoires in COVID-19. Germline V gene data show CDR1 as SGHTA and CDR2 as FQGTGA. The CDR3 is 12 residues long. The V and J ends lost 4 bases and 15 bases, in that order; junction bases with no gene match: 9. Sequencing was performed with immunoSEQ multiplex PCR; in TCRdb, only in-frame clones are kept and a portion is missing. The sample yields about 250,000 clones, around 85% seen once. The sequenced material came from peripheral blood. This TCR derives from a man in his fifties or sixties with active or convalescent COVID-19. The chain joins TRBV7-3 to TRBJ2-1, with TRBD1 matching over 7 bases. The CDR3 sequence is CASSSQTGPVFF. The DNA for the CDR3 is TGTGCCAGCAGCTCACAGACAGGGCCTGTGTTCTTC.